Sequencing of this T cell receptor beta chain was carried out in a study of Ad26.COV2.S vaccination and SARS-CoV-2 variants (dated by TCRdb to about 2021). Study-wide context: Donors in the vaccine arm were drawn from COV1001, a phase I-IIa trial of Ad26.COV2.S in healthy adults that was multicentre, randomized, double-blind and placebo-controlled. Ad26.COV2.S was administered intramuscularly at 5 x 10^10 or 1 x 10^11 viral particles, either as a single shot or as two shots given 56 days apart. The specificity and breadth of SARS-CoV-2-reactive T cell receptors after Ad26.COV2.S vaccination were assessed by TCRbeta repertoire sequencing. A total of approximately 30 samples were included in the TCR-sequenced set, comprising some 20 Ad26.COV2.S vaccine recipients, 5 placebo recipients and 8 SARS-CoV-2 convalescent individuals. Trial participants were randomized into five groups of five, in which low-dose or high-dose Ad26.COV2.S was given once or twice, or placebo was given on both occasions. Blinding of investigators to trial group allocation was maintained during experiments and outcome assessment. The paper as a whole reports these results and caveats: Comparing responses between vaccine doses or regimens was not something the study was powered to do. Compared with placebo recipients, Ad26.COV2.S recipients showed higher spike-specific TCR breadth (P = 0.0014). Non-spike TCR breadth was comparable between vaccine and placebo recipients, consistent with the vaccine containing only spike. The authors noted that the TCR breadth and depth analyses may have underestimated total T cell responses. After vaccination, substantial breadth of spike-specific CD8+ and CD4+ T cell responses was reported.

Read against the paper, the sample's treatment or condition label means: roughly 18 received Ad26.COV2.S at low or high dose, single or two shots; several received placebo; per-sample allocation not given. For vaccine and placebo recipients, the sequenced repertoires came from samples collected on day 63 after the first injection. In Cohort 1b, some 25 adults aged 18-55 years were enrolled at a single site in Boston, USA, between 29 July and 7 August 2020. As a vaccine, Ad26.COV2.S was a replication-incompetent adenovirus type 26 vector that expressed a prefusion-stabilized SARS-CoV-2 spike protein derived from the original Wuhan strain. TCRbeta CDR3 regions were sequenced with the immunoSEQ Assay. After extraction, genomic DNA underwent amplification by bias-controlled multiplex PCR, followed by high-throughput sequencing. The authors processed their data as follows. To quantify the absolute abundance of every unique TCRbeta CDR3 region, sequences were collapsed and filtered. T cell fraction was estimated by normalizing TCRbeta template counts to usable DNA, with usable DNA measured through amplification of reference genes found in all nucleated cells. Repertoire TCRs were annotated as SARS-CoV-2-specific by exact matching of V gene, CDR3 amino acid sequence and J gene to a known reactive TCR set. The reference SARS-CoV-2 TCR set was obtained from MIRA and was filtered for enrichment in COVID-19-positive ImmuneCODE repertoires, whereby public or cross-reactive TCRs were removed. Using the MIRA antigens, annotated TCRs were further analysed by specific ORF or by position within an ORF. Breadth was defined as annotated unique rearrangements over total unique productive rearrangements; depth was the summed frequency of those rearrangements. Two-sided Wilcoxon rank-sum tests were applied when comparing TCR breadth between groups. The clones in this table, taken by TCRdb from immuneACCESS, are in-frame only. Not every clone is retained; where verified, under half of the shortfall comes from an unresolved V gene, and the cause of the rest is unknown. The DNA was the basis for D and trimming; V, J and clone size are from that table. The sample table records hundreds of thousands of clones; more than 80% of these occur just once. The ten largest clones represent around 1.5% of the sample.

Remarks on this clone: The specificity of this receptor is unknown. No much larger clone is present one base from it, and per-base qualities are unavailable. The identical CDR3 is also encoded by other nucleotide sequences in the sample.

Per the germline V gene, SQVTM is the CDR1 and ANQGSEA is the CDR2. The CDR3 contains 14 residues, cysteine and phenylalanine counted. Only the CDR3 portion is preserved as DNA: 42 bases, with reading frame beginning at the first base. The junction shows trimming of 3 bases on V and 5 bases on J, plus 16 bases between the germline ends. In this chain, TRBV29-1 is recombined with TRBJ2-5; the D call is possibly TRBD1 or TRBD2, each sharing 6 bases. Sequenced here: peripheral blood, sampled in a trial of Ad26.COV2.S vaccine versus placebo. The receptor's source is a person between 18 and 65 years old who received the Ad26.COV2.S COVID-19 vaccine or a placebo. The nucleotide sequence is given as TGCAGCGTTGAGGGGGGCTTCTCAGGGGAGACCCAGTACTTC. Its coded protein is CSVEGGFSGETQYF.